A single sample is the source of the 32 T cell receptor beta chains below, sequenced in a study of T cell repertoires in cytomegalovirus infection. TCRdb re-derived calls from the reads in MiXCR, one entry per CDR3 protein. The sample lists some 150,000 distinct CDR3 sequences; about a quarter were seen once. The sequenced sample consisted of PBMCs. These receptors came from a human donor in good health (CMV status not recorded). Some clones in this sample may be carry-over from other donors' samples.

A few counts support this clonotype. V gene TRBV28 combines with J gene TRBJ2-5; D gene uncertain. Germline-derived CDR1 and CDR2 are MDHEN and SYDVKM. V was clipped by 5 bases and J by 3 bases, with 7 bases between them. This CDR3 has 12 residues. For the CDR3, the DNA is TGTGCCAGCAGTACCAGCAAAGAGACCCAGTACTTC. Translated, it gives CASSTSKETQYF.

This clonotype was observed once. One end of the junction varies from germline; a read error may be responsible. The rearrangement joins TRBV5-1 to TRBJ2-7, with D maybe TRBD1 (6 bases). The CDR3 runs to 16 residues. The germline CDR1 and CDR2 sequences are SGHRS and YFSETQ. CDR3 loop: CASSWGLGTRSYAQYF. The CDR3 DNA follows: TGCGCCAGCAGCTGGGGGCTTGGGACACGGAGTTACGCGCAGTACTTC.

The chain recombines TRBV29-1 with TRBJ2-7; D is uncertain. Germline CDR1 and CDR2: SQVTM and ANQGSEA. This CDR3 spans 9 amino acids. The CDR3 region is CPQDYEQYF. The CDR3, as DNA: TGCCCCCAGGACTACGAGCAGTACTTC.

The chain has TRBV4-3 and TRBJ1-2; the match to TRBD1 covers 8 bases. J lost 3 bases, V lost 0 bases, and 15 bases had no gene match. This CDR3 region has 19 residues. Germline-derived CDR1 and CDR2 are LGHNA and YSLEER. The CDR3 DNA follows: TGCGCCAGCAGCCAAGATGGGGTAAGGCAGGGGGCGGCTGACTATGGCTACACCTTC. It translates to CASSQDGVRQGAADYGYTF.

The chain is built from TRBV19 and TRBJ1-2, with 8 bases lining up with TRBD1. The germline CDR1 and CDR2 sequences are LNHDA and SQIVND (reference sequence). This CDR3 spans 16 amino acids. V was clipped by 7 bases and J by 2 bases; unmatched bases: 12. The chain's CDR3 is CASTLGQGRKNYGYTF. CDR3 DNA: TGTGCCAGTACCCTCGGACAGGGCCGAAAAAACTATGGCTACACCTTC.

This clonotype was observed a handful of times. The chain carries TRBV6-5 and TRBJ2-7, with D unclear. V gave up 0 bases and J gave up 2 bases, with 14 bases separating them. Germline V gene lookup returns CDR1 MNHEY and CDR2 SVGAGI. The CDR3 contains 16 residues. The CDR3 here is CASSYSKAGPTYEQYF. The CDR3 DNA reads TGTGCCAGCAGTTACTCGAAGGCAGGCCCCACCTACGAGCAGTACTTC.

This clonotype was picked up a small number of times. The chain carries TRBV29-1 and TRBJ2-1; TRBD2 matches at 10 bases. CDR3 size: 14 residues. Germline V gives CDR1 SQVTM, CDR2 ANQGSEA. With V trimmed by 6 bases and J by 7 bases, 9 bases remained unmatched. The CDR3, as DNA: TGCAGCGTCCTGAGCGGGGGGGCTGGAAATGAGCAGTTCTTC. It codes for CSVLSGGAGNEQFF.

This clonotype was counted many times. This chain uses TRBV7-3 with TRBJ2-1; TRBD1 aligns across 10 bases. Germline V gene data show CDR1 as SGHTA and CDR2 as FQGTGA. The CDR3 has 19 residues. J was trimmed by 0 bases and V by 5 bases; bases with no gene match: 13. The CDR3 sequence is CASSPSLRTGGTSYNEQFF. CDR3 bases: TGTGCCAGCAGCCCGAGCCTTCGGACAGGGGGGACCTCCTACAATGAGCAGTTCTTC.

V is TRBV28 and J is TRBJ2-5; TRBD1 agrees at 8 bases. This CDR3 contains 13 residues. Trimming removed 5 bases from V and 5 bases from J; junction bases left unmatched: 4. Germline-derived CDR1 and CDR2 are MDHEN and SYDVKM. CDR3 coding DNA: TGTGCCAGCAGTCTGTGGACAGGGGAGACCCAGTACTTC. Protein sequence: CASSLWTGETQYF.

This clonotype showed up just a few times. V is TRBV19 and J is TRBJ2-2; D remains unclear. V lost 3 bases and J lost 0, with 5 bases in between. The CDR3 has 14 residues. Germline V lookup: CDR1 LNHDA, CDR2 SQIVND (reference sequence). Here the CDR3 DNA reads TGTGCCAGTAGTATCGACCCGAACACCGGGGAGCTGTTTTTT. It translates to CASSIDPNTGELFF.

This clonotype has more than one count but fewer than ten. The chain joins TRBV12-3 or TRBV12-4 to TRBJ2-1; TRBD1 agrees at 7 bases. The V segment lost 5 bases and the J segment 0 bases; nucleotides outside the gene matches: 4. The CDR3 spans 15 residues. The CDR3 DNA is TGTGCCAGCAGTCCAGGGGGTATCTCCTACAATGAGCAGTTCTTC. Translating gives CASSPGGISYNEQFF.

The DNA of the CDR3 is TGTGCCAGCATTGTGCTGGGAGATACGCAGTATTTT. Translating it yields CASIVLGDTQYF. V usage is TRBV6-2 or TRBV6-3 and J usage is TRBJ2-3; the D is unclear. Looked up from germline, CDR1 is MNHEY and CDR2 is SVGEGT. This CDR3 is 12 amino acids long. The V end lost 7 bases, the J end lost 5 bases, and 10 bases lay between the germline ends.

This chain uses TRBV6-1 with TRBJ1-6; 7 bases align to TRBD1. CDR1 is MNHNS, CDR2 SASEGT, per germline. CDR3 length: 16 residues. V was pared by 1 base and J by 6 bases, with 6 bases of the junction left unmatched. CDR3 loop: CASSEGRGFSNSPLHF. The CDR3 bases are TGTGCCAGCAGTGAAGGCAGGGGGTTCAGTAATTCACCCCTCCACTTT.

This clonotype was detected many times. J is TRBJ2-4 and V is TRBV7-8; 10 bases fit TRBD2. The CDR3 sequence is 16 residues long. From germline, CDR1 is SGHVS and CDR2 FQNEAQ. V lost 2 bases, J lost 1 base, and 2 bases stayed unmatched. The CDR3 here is CASSLTSGAAKNIQYF. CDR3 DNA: TGTGCCAGCAGCTTAACTAGCGGGGCGGCCAAAAACATTCAGTACTTC.

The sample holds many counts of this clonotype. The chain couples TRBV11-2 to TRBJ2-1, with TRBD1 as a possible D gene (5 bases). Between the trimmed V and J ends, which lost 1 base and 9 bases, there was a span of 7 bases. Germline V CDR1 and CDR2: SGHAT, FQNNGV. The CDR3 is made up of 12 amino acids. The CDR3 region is CASSLGGLEQFF. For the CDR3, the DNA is TGTGCCAGCAGCTTAGGGGGCCTTGAGCAGTTCTTC.

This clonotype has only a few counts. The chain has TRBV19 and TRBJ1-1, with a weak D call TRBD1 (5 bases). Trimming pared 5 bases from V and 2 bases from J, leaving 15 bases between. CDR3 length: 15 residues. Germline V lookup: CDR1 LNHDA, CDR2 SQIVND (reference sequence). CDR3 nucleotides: TGTGCCAGTAGTGATCCCGGGGGTATCAACACTGAAGCTTTCTTT. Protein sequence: CASSDPGGINTEAFF. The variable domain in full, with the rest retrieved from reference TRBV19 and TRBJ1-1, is DGGITQSPKYLFRKEGQNVTLSCEQNLNHDAMYWYRQDPGQGLRLIYYSQIVNDFQKGDIAEGYSVSREKKESFPLTVTSAQKNPTAFYLCASSDPGGINTEAFFGQGTRLTVV.

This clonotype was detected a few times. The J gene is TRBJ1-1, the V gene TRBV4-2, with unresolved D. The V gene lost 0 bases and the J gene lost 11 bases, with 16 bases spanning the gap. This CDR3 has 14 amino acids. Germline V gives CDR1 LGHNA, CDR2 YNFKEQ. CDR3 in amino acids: CASSQERTGGRAFF. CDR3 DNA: TGTGCCAGCAGCCAAGAGCGGACGGGCGGGAGGGCTTTCTTT.

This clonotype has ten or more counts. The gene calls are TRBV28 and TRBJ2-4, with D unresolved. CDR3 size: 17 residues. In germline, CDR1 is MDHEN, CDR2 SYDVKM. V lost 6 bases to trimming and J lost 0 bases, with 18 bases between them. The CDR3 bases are TGTGCCAGCAGAGTATACAGCGCACAGCTAGCCAAAAACATTCAGTACTTC. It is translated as CASRVYSAQLAKNIQYF.

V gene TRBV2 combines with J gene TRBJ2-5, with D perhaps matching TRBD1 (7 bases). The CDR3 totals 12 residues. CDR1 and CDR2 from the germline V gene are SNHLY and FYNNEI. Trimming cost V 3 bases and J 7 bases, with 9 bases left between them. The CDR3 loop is CASSDQGGTQYF. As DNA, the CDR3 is TGTGCCAGCAGTGATCAGGGGGGGACCCAGTACTTC.

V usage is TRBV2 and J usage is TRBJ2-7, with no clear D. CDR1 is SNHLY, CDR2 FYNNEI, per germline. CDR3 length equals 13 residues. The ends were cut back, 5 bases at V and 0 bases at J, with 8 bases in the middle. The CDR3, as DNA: TGTGCCAGCAGTAAAGACATCTCCTACGAGCAGTACTTC. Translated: CASSKDISYEQYF.

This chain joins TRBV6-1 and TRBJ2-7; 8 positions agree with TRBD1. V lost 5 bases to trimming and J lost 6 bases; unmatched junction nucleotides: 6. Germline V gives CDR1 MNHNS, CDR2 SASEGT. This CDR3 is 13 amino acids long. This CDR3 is CASSLGQASEQYF. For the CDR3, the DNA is TGTGCCAGCAGTTTGGGACAGGCGAGCGAGCAGTACTTC.

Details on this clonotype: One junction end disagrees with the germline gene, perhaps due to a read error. The CDR3 loop is CAGGLAEQETHYF. In DNA, the CDR3 is TGTGCCGGCGGACTAGCGGAACAAGAGACCCATTACTTC. The J gene is TRBJ2-5, the V gene TRBV7-6; 10 nucleotides match TRBD2. The germline V gene encodes CDR1 SGHVS and CDR2 FNYEAQ. There are 13 residues in the CDR3. Full variable domain (rest looked up from reference TRBV7-6 and TRBJ2-5): GAGVSQSPRYKVTKRGQDVALRCDPISGHVSLYWYRQALGQGPEFLTYFNYEAQQDKSGLPNDRFSAERPEGSISTLTIQRTEQRDSAMYRCAGGLAEQETHYFGPGTRLLVL.

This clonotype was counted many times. This CDR3 is CASSLEIVAGRNYGYTF. DNA of the CDR3: TGTGCCAGCAGCTTAGAAATAGTGGCAGGGAGGAACTATGGCTACACCTTC. The gene calls are TRBV7-2 and TRBJ1-2; weak D call: TRBD1 (5 bases). Germline V lookup: CDR1 SGHTA, CDR2 FQGNSA. Trimming removed 1 base at V and 2 bases at J, with 17 bases between. CDR3 size: 17 residues.

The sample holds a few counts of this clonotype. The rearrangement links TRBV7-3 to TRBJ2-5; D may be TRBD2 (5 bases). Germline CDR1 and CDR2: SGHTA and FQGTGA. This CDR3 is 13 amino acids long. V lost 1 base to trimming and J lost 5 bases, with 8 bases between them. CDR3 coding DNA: TGTGCCAGCAGCTTAATAGCGTGGGAGACCCAGTACTTC. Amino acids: CASSLIAWETQYF.

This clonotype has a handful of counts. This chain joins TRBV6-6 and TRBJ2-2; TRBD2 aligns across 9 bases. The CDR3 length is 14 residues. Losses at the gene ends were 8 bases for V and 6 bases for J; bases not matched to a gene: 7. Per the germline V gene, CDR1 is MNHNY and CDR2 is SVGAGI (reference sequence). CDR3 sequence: CASGSGGGAGELFF. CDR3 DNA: TGTGCCAGCGGGTCAGGCGGGGGGGCCGGGGAGCTGTTTTTT.

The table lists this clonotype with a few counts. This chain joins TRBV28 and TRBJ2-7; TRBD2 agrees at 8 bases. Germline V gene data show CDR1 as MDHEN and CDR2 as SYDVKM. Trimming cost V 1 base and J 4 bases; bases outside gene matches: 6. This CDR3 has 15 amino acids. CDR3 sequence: CASSLSGLAQYEQYF. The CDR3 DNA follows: TGTGCCAGCAGTTTATCAGGACTAGCCCAGTACGAGCAGTACTTC. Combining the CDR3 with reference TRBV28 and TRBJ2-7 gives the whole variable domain DVKVTQSSRYLVKRTGEKVFLECVQDMDHENMFWYRQDPGLGLRLIYFSYDVKMKEKGDIPEGYSVSREKKERFSLILESASTNQTSMYLCASSLSGLAQYEQYFGPGTRLTVT.

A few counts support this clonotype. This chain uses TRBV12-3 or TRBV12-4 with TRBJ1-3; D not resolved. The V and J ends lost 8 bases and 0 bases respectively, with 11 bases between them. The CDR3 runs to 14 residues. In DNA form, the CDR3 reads TGTGCCAGCTGGTTCATCGGCTCTGGAAACACCATATATTTT. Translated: CASWFIGSGNTIYF.

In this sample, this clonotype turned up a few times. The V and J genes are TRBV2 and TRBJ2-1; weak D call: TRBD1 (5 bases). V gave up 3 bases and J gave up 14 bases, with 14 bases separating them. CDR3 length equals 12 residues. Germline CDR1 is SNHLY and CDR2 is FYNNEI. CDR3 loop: CASSDQGMIEFF. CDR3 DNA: TGTGCCAGCAGTGATCAGGGAATGATTGAGTTCTTC. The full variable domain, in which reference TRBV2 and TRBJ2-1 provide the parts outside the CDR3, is EPEVTQTPSHQVTQMGQEVILRCVPISNHLYFYWYRQILGQKVEFLVSFYNNEISEKSEIFDDQFSVERPDGSNFTLKIRSTKLEDSAMYFCASSDQGMIEFFGPGTRLTVL.

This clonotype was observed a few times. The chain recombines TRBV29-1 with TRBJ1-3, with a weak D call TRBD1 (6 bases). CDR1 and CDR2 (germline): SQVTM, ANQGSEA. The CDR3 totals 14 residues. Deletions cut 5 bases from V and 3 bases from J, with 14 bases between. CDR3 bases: TGCAGCGTTAGGACAGAGTCTATTGGAAACACCATATATTTT. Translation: CSVRTESIGNTIYF.

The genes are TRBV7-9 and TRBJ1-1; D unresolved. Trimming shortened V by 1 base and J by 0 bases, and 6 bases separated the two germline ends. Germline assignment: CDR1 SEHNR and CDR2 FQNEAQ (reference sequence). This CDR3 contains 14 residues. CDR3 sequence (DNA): TGTGCCAGCAGCTTAGGGGTGGTGAACACTGAAGCTTTCTTT. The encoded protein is CASSLGVVNTEAFF.

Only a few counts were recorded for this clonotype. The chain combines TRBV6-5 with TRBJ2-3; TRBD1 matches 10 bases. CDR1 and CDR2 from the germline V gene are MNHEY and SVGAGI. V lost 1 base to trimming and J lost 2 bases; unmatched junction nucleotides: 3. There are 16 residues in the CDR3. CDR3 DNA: TGTGCCAGCAGTTACTGGACAGGGGGTCACACAGATACGCAGTATTTT. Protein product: CASSYWTGGHTDTQYF.

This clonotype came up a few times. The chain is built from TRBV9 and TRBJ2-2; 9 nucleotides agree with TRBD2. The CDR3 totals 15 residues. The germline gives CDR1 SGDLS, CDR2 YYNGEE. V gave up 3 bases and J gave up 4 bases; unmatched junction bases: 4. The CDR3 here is CASSGSGSGTGELFF. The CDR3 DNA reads TGTGCCAGCAGCGGTAGCGGGAGTGGCACCGGGGAGCTGTTTTTT.